The rows below give T cell receptor beta chains drawn from one sample of a study of cytomegalovirus exposure and HLA in healthy donors. Method: immunoSEQ multiplex PCR; TCRdb's copy keeps in-frame clones and lacks some. The sample holds 100,000 or so clones, more than 70% seen once. The sequenced sample consisted of PBMCs. These receptors were collected from a man aged 30 to 39 in good health and CMV-seronegative. CDR3s include the opening cysteine and the closing phenylalanine or tryptophan. The D gene is left open where the match is weak. A row's size may be missing; if present it is once, few, many or a size class.

J | V | D | length | size | DNA | CDR3
TRBJ2-7 | TRBV7-9 | TRBD1 | 17 | - | TGTGCCAGCAGCCAAGACAGGGATCCTACTAAGACCTACGAGCAGTACTTC | CASSQDRDPTKTYEQYF
TRBJ2-3 | TRBV11-2 | - | 14 | - | TGTGCCAGCAGCTTGGGTCAGGGTCGGGATACGCAGTATTTT | CASSLGQGRDTQYF
TRBJ2-5 | TRBV5-4 | TRBD1 | 14 | - | TGTGCCAGCAGCTTAAGGGACAGCCAGGAGACCCAGTACTTC | CASSLRDSQETQYF
TRBJ2-7 | TRBV9 | - | 15 | - | TGTGCCAGCAGTTCTGGGGATGGACACGTTTACGAGCAGTACTTC | CASSSGDGHVYEQYF
TRBJ1-3 | TRBV9 | - | 15 | - | TGTGCCAGCAGCGTAGGGCAGGGGAGAGGAGACACCATATATTTT | CASSVGQGRGDTIYF
TRBJ1-1 | TRBV7-3 | TRBD1 | 13 | - | TGTGCCAGCAGCCCTACAGGGGGCGCTGGGGCTTTCTTT | CASSPTGGAGAFF
TRBJ1-2 | TRBV18 | - | 13 | - | TGTGCCAGCTCACCAAAGATCGGGGATGGCTACACCTTC | CASSPKIGDGYTF
TRBJ2-3 | TRBV7-2 | - | 12 | - | TGTGCCAGCAGCTCCCCGGGAGTTACGCAGTATTTT | CASSSPGVTQYF
TRBJ2-7 | TRBV28 | TRBD1 | 15 | - | TGTGCCAGCACCGTATCAGGGGGCATCGCCTACGAGCAGTACTTC | CASTVSGGIAYEQYF
TRBJ2-2 | TRBV5-6 | TRBD2 | 17 | - | TGTGCCAGCAGCTCCCGGACTAGCGGGAAGTACACCGGGGAGCTGTTTTTT | CASSSRTSGKYTGELFF
TRBJ2-3 | TRBV9 | - | 13 | - | TGTGCCAGCAGCGGAGGGGGTGCAGATACGCAGTATTTT | CASSGGGADTQYF
TRBJ2-1 | TRBV29-1 | TRBD2 | 17 | - | TGCAGCGTCCTGGGACTAGCGGGAGCAAGTTCCTACAATGAGCAGTTCTTC | CSVLGLAGASSYNEQFF
TRBJ1-5 | TRBV7-9 | - | 17 | - | TGTGCCAGCAGCTCCTTCACAGTTGGGTATAGCAATCAGCCCCAGCATTTT | CASSSFTVGYSNQPQHF
TRBJ2-7 | TRBV30 | - | 13 | - | TGTGCCTGGAGTTGGGGGGAACTCTACGAGCAGTACTTC | CAWSWGELYEQYF
TRBJ2-7 | TRBV29-1 | - | 13 | - | TGCAGCGTTGTTTCCAGGTACTCCTACGAGCAGTACTTC | CSVVSRYSYEQYF
TRBJ2-5 | TRBV28 | - | 12 | - | TGTGCCAGCAGTCGTGAAGGGGCGACCCAGTACTTC | CASSREGATQYF
TRBJ2-3 | TRBV7-6 | TRBD2 | 16 | - | TGTGCCAGCAGCTTACGGGCGGGGGTTAACACAGATACGCAGTATTTT | CASSLRAGVNTDTQYF
TRBJ2-3 | TRBV5-6 | TRBD1 | 17 | few | TGTGCCAGCAGCTTTTTGTTTATCGGACAGGAAACAGATACGCAGTATTTT | CASSFLFIGQETDTQYF
TRBJ1-4 | TRBV30 | TRBD1 | 17 | few | TGTGCCTGGAGTGTTACAGGGGGGGGAGGGGCCGATGAAAAACTGTTTTTT | CAWSVTGGGGADEKLFF
TRBJ2-1 | TRBV5-4 | TRBD2 | 15 | - | TGTGCCAGCAGCCTGGGCGGGGGGACGAGCAATGAGCAGTTCTTC | CASSLGGGTSNEQFF
TRBJ1-1 | TRBV28 | - | 14 | - | TGTGCCAGCAGTGTAGAGGCGGTAGGCACTGAAGCTTTCTTT | CASSVEAVGTEAFF
TRBJ1-3 | TRBV6-1 | - | 15 | - | TGTGCCAGCAGTGGCCCCCGACTCTCTGGAAACACCATATATTTT | CASSGPRLSGNTIYF
TRBJ2-3 | TRBV4-3 | - | 16 | - | TGCGCCAGCAGCCAAGACGCACAGGCCAGCACAGATACGCAGTATTTT | CASSQDAQASTDTQYF
TRBJ2-1 | TRBV7-2 | TRBD2 | 14 | - | TGTGCCAGCAGAATAGCGGGAGGGCCAAAGGAGCAGTTCTTC | CASRIAGGPKEQFF
TRBJ1-1 | TRBV15 | - | 15 | once | TGTGCCACCAGCAGAGATCTGGGACAAGACACTGAAGCTTTCTTT | CATSRDLGQDTEAFF
TRBJ2-5 | TRBV15 | TRBD2 | 15 | once | TGTGCCACCCGCCCGAAACTAGCGGCACGGGAGACCCAGTACTTC | CATRPKLAARETQYF
TRBJ1-1 | TRBV5-5 | - | 14 | - | TGTGCCAGCAGCTTACTACGTTCGGACACTGAAGCTTTCTTT | CASSLLRSDTEAFF
TRBJ1-5 | TRBV30 | - | 13 | - | TGTGCCTGGAGTCGACAGAGCAATCAGCCCCAGCATTTT | CAWSRQSNQPQHF
TRBJ2-5 | TRBV29-1 | - | 14 | - | TGCAGCGTGGGCAGGGCCCTGATACGGGAGACCCAGTACTTC | CSVGRALIRETQYF
TRBJ1-5 | TRBV19 | TRBD1 | 13 | - | TGTGCCAGTAGAGGGGGCCCGGATCAGCCCCAGCATTTT | CASRGGPDQPQHF
TRBJ2-2 | TRBV28 | - | 15 | - | TGTGCCAGCAGTCCTACAGGGTTTCTGACCGGGGAGCTGTTTTTT | CASSPTGFLTGELFF
TRBJ2-2 | TRBV4-2 | - | 18 | - | TGTGCCAGCAGCCAACGACCCCTTCGGGGATCGAACACCGGGGAGCTGTTTTTT | CASSQRPLRGSNTGELFF
TRBJ2-2 | TRBV29-1 | - | 11 | few | TGCAGCGGGCAGGTGGCCGGGGAGCTGTTTTTT | CSGQVAGELFF
TRBJ1-2 | TRBV5-6 | - | 14 | - | TGTGCCAGCAGCTCACGGGCGGGGCATCATGGCTACACCTTC | CASSSRAGHHGYTF
TRBJ2-1 | TRBV4-2 | TRBD2 | 16 | - | TGTGCCAGCAGCCATAACTGGCGGGAGGCCATCAATGAGCAGTTCTTC | CASSHNWREAINEQFF
TRBJ1-2 | TRBV30 | - | 14 | - | TGTGCCTGGAGTACATACCGGAGACTCGCCCTGCCCGCCTTC | CAWSTYRRLALPAF
TRBJ2-7 | TRBV27 | TRBD2 | 12 | - | TGTGCCAGCAGTTTGGGGGGGTACGAGCAGTACTTC | CASSLGGYEQYF
TRBJ2-7 | TRBV4-1 | - | 13 | - | TGCGCCAGCAGCCGTATCAGACAGGACGAGCAGTACTTC | CASSRIRQDEQYF
TRBJ1-2 | TRBV5-1 | TRBD1 | 15 | - | TGCGCCAGCAGCTGGGGGACAGCAACTAACTATGGCTACACCTTC | CASSWGTATNYGYTF
TRBJ1-5 | TRBV2 | TRBD1 | 14 | - | TGTGCCAGCAGGGTCAGGGGGGAGGAACAGCCCCAGCATTTT | CASRVRGEEQPQHF
TRBJ2-7 | TRBV11-2 | - | 15 | - | TGTGCCAGCAGCTCTAGGGGCGGAGACTTCTACGAGCAGTACTTC | CASSSRGGDFYEQYF
TRBJ2-2 | TRBV30 | - | 12 | - | TGTGCCTGGAACAGGAACACCGGGGAGCTGTTTTTT | CAWNRNTGELFF
TRBJ1-6 | TRBV9 | - | 13 | once | TGTGCCAGCAGCGTAGGCGGCCATACACCCCTCCACTTT | CASSVGGHTPLHF
TRBJ2-5 | TRBV30 | - | 12 | - | TGTGCCGGCCAGGGTTGGTTCGAGACCCAGTACTTC | CAGQGWFETQYF
TRBJ2-7 | TRBV4-2 | TRBD1 | 14 | - | TGTGCCAGCAGCCCGGGACAGGGTCTCTACGAGCAGTACTTC | CASSPGQGLYEQYF
TRBJ2-3 | TRBV27 | - | 18 | once | TGTGCCAGCAGTTTATTCTACAGGGGAGGAGTTCGGACAGATACGCAGTATTTT | CASSLFYRGGVRTDTQYF
TRBJ1-1 | TRBV28 | TRBD1 | 14 | - | TGTGCCAGCACCTGGGACAGGGAGAACACTGAAGCTTTCTTT | CASTWDRENTEAFF
TRBJ2-1 | TRBV27 | - | 19 | - | TGTGCCAGCAGTTCGACCGGACAACTGGATACCCCGGCCTACAATGAGCAGTTCTTC | CASSSTGQLDTPAYNEQFF
TRBJ1-1 | TRBV9 | TRBD1 | 16 | - | TGTGCCAGCAGCGTAGGGGTGGGACAGGGGGCTGTAAAAGCTTTCTTT | CASSVGVGQGAVKAFF
TRBJ2-2 | TRBV5-6 | - | 16 | - | TGTGCCAGCAGCTTGGGTAGCGGACTCTACACCGGGGAGCTGTTTTTT | CASSLGSGLYTGELFF
TRBJ2-7 | TRBV5-4 | TRBD1 | 12 | few | TGTGCCAGCAGCGGACAGGGTTTGGAGCAGTACTTC | CASSGQGLEQYF
TRBJ2-2 | TRBV4-3 | TRBD1 | 18 | - | TGCGCCAGCAGCCACTCGGGCAACAGGGGCGAGAACACCGGGGAGCTGTTTTTT | CASSHSGNRGENTGELFF
TRBJ2-2 | TRBV4-1 | TRBD2 | 16 | few | TGCGCCAGCGGTATGACTAGCGGGAGCTTAACCGGGGAGCTGTTTTTT | CASGMTSGSLTGELFF
TRBJ1-1 | TRBV7-9 | - | 14 | - | TGTGCCAGCAGCCAACAGGGAGCGGCCACTGAAGCTTTCTTT | CASSQQGAATEAFF